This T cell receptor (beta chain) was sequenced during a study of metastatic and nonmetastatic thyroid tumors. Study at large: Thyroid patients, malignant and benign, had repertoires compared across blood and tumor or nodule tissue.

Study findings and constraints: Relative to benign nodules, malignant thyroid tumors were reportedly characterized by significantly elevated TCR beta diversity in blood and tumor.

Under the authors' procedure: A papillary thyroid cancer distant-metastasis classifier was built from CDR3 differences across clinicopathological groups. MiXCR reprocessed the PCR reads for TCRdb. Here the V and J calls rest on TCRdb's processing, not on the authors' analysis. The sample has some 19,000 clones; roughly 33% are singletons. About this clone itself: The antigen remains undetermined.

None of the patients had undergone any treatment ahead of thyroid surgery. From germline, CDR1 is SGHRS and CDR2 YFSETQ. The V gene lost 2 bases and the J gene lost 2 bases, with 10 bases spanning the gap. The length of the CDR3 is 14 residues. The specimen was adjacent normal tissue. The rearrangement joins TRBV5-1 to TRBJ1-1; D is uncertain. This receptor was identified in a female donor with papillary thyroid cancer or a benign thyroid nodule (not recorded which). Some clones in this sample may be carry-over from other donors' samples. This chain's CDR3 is CASSFNTVNTEAFF. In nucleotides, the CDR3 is TGCGCCAGCAGCTTTAACACAGTAAACACTGAAGCTTTCTTT.